The rows below give T cell receptor beta chains drawn from one sample of a study of identical twins. MiXCR, run by TCRdb on the 5' RACE reads, gives a single entry per CDR3 protein. This table holds about 240,000 distinct CDR3 sequences, about 7.5% found once. The same data also contributed to another study, on yellow fever vaccine responses in identical twins.

Sequenced material: CD8+ T cells sorted from blood. These receptors were taken from a woman in her late teens or twenties in good health. Both conserved end residues are part of each CDR3. A D gene is named only where the DNA matches it firmly. Not every row has a clone size; where given, it reads once, few, many or a size class.

d_gene: TRBD1; j_gene: TRBJ2-1; v_gene: TRBV4-2; len: 16; abundance: few; CDR3aa: CASSQDLTGGYNEQFF; CDR3nt: TGTGCCAGCAGCCAAGATCTAACAGGGGGCTACAATGAGCAGTTCTTC
d_gene: NA; j_gene: TRBJ2-1; v_gene: TRBV20-1; len: 13; abundance: few; CDR3aa: CSARSDREYEQFF; CDR3nt: TGCAGTGCTAGGTCTGATCGGGAGTATGAGCAGTTCTTC
d_gene: TRBD1; j_gene: TRBJ2-5; v_gene: TRBV3-1; len: 15; abundance: few; CDR3aa: CASSQGSGGEETQYF; CDR3nt: TGTGCCAGCAGCCAAGGTTCAGGGGGCGAGGAGACCCAGTACTTC
d_gene: NA; j_gene: TRBJ1-1; v_gene: TRBV2; len: 14; abundance: many; CDR3aa: CASSDGGPNTEAFF; CDR3nt: TGTGCCAGCAGTGACGGGGGACCGAACACTGAAGCTTTCTTT
d_gene: NA; j_gene: TRBJ1-2; v_gene: TRBV20-1; len: 14; abundance: few; CDR3aa: CSAREGRESYGYTF; CDR3nt: TGCAGTGCTAGAGAAGGACGCGAGAGCTATGGCTACACCTTC
d_gene: NA; j_gene: TRBJ1-1; v_gene: TRBV20-1; len: 13; abundance: NA; CDR3aa: CSARVGGRPEAFF; CDR3nt: TGCAGTGCTAGAGTTGGGGGGAGGCCTGAAGCTTTCTTT
d_gene: TRBD2; j_gene: TRBJ2-1; v_gene: TRBV28; len: 13; abundance: NA; CDR3aa: CASSLIAGEEQFF; CDR3nt: TGTGCCAGCAGTCTAATAGCGGGAGAGGAGCAGTTCTTC
d_gene: NA; j_gene: TRBJ2-2; v_gene: TRBV12-3/TRBV12-4; len: 16; abundance: few; CDR3aa: CASSLLGGIKAGELFF; CDR3nt: TGTGCCAGCAGTTTATTAGGCGGGATAAAAGCCGGGGAGCTGTTTTTT
d_gene: NA; j_gene: TRBJ2-1; v_gene: TRBV7-9; len: 12; abundance: few; CDR3aa: CASSLDGREQFF; CDR3nt: TGTGCCAGCAGCTTAGATGGCCGCGAGCAGTTCTTC
d_gene: TRBD2; j_gene: TRBJ2-7; v_gene: TRBV27; len: 15; abundance: many; CDR3aa: CASSPGTSGVYEQYF; CDR3nt: TGTGCCAGCAGTCCAGGGACTAGCGGTGTCTACGAGCAGTACTTC
d_gene: NA; j_gene: TRBJ1-2; v_gene: TRBV5-1; len: 14; abundance: many; CDR3aa: CASSLDSYNYGYTF; CDR3nt: TGCGCCAGCAGCTTGGACAGTTATAACTATGGCTACACCTTC
d_gene: NA; j_gene: TRBJ2-1; v_gene: TRBV29-1; len: 11; abundance: many; CDR3aa: CSVDRSVEQFF; CDR3nt: TGCAGCGTTGATCGGTCGGTTGAGCAGTTCTTC
d_gene: NA; j_gene: TRBJ2-2; v_gene: TRBV20-1; len: 15; abundance: many; CDR3aa: CSARVWDTSTGELFF; CDR3nt: TGCAGTGCTAGAGTCTGGGACACCAGCACCGGGGAGCTGTTTTTT
d_gene: NA; j_gene: TRBJ2-1; v_gene: TRBV28; len: 15; abundance: few; CDR3aa: CASRRTDQTYNEQFF; CDR3nt: TGTGCCAGCAGGCGGACAGATCAAACTTACAATGAGCAGTTCTTC
d_gene: NA; j_gene: TRBJ2-3; v_gene: TRBV27; len: 15; abundance: few; CDR3aa: CASSLTGLRTDTQYF; CDR3nt: TGTGCCAGCAGTTTAACGGGACTGCGCACAGATACGCAGTATTTT
d_gene: NA; j_gene: TRBJ2-2; v_gene: TRBV24-1; len: 20; abundance: NA; CDR3aa: CATSGTAPDRPLGYTGELFF; CDR3nt: TGTGCCACCAGTGGAACCGCACCCGACAGGCCGTTAGGGTACACCGGGGAGCTGTTTTTT
d_gene: NA; j_gene: TRBJ1-1; v_gene: TRBV20-1; len: 14; abundance: NA; CDR3aa: CSAQDQGLRPEAFF; CDR3nt: TGCAGTGCCCAGGATCAGGGGCTAAGACCTGAAGCTTTCTTT
d_gene: TRBD2; j_gene: TRBJ2-7; v_gene: TRBV29-1; len: 15; abundance: many; CDR3aa: CSVEDREEYAYEQYF; CDR3nt: TGCAGCGTTGAAGATCGGGAGGAGTATGCCTACGAGCAGTACTTC
d_gene: NA; j_gene: TRBJ2-1; v_gene: TRBV28; len: 16; abundance: many; CDR3aa: CASTDLKGQMINEQFF; CDR3nt: TGTGCCAGCACCGACCTGAAGGGACAAATGATAAATGAGCAGTTCTTC
d_gene: TRBD2; j_gene: TRBJ2-1; v_gene: TRBV11-3; len: 18; abundance: medium-sized; CDR3aa: CASSLVFGGSSAYNEQFF; CDR3nt: TGTGCCAGCAGCTTAGTATTTGGCGGGAGTTCTGCCTACAATGAGCAGTTCTTC
d_gene: NA; j_gene: TRBJ2-3; v_gene: TRBV28; len: 15; abundance: few; CDR3aa: CASSKGVSLTDTQYF; CDR3nt: TGTGCCAGCAGTAAAGGGGTCTCCCTCACAGATACGCAGTATTTT
d_gene: NA; j_gene: TRBJ1-5; v_gene: TRBV4-1; len: 16; abundance: many; CDR3aa: CASSQRLQGSNQPQHF; CDR3nt: TGCGCCAGCAGCCAACGCCTACAGGGAAGCAATCAGCCCCAGCATTTT
d_gene: TRBD2; j_gene: TRBJ2-1; v_gene: TRBV7-9; len: 17; abundance: few; CDR3aa: CASSLALAGIVGHEQFF; CDR3nt: TGTGCCAGCAGCTTAGCGTTAGCGGGGATTGTGGGCCATGAGCAGTTCTTC
d_gene: TRBD1; j_gene: TRBJ2-7; v_gene: TRBV5-6; len: 14; abundance: many; CDR3aa: CASSQRTGDYEQYF; CDR3nt: TGTGCCAGCAGCCAAAGGACAGGGGACTACGAGCAGTACTTC
d_gene: TRBD1; j_gene: TRBJ2-2; v_gene: TRBV12-3/TRBV12-4; len: 16; abundance: few; CDR3aa: CASSLLQGSNTGELFF; CDR3nt: TGTGCCAGCAGTTTATTACAGGGGTCGAACACCGGGGAGCTGTTTTTT
d_gene: NA; j_gene: TRBJ2-1; v_gene: TRBV20-1; len: 12; abundance: many; CDR3aa: CSARSQYNEQFF; CDR3nt: TGCAGTGCTAGGTCACAGTACAATGAGCAGTTCTTC
d_gene: NA; j_gene: TRBJ2-1; v_gene: TRBV11-2; len: 13; abundance: many; CDR3aa: CASSPRGENEQFF; CDR3nt: TGTGCCAGCAGCCCTAGAGGGGAAAATGAGCAGTTCTTC
d_gene: TRBD1; j_gene: TRBJ2-2; v_gene: TRBV12-3/TRBV12-4; len: 14; abundance: many; CDR3aa: CASSQGQGTGELFF; CDR3nt: TGTGCCAGCAGCCAGGGACAGGGGACCGGGGAGCTGTTTTTT
d_gene: TRBD2; j_gene: TRBJ2-7; v_gene: TRBV6-1; len: 14; abundance: NA; CDR3aa: CASSPQGGAGEQYF; CDR3nt: TGTGCCAGCAGTCCCCAGGGAGGGGCGGGCGAGCAGTACTTC
d_gene: NA; j_gene: TRBJ2-7; v_gene: TRBV20-1; len: 14; abundance: few; CDR3aa: CSAMEVQSSYEQYF; CDR3nt: TGCAGTGCTATGGAGGTTCAAAGCTCCTACGAGCAGTACTTC
d_gene: TRBD2; j_gene: TRBJ2-5; v_gene: TRBV7-9; len: 14; abundance: few; CDR3aa: CASSSVGGEETQYF; CDR3nt: TGTGCCAGCAGCTCCGTCGGGGGGGAAGAGACCCAGTACTTC
d_gene: TRBD1; j_gene: TRBJ1-2; v_gene: TRBV27; len: 15; abundance: many; CDR3aa: CASSRQGGSNYGYTF; CDR3nt: TGTGCCAGCAGTCGACAGGGAGGGTCTAACTATGGCTACACCTTC
d_gene: NA; j_gene: TRBJ1-1; v_gene: TRBV29-1; len: 13; abundance: many; CDR3aa: CSVVRGGKTEAFF; CDR3nt: TGCAGCGTTGTAAGGGGAGGGAAAACTGAAGCTTTCTTT
d_gene: NA; j_gene: TRBJ1-1; v_gene: TRBV24-1; len: 14; abundance: many; CDR3aa: CATRAGTSNTEAFF; CDR3nt: TGTGCCACCAGAGCCGGGACATCGAACACTGAAGCTTTCTTT
d_gene: TRBD1; j_gene: TRBJ1-6; v_gene: TRBV19; len: 14; abundance: NA; CDR3aa: CARLTGQHNSPLHF; CDR3nt: TGTGCCAGACTGACGGGACAGCATAATTCACCCCTCCACTTT
d_gene: NA; j_gene: TRBJ2-1; v_gene: TRBV12-3/TRBV12-4; len: 13; abundance: NA; CDR3aa: CASTRDIPGEQFF; CDR3nt: TGTGCCAGCACCCGGGACATCCCCGGTGAGCAGTTCTTC
d_gene: NA; j_gene: TRBJ2-3; v_gene: TRBV6-4; len: 14; abundance: many; CDR3aa: CASSDLEWGDTQYF; CDR3nt: TGTGCCAGCAGTGACCTCGAATGGGGAGATACGCAGTATTTT
d_gene: TRBD1; j_gene: TRBJ1-1; v_gene: TRBV28; len: 17; abundance: few; CDR3aa: CASSLWGPATGGDEAFF; CDR3nt: TGTGCCAGCAGTTTATGGGGGCCGGCGACAGGGGGGGATGAAGCTTTCTTT
d_gene: TRBD2; j_gene: TRBJ2-2; v_gene: TRBV4-1; len: 18; abundance: few; CDR3aa: CASSPYLAGGVNTGELFF; CDR3nt: TGCGCCAGCAGCCCCTACTTAGCGGGGGGGGTAAACACCGGGGAGCTGTTTTTT
d_gene: NA; j_gene: TRBJ2-7; v_gene: TRBV29-1; len: 12; abundance: once; CDR3aa: CSVEDRLNEQYF; CDR3nt: TGCAGCGTTGAAGATCGACTAAACGAGCAGTACTTC
d_gene: NA; j_gene: TRBJ1-1; v_gene: TRBV7-9; len: 10; abundance: few; CDR3aa: CAGGDTEAFF; CDR3nt: TGTGCCGGAGGAGACACTGAAGCTTTCTTT
d_gene: NA; j_gene: TRBJ2-1; v_gene: TRBV24-1; len: 16; abundance: NA; CDR3aa: CATSDAGTVAKGEQFF; CDR3nt: TGTGCCACCAGTGATGCGGGGACTGTAGCGAAGGGTGAGCAGTTCTTC
d_gene: NA; j_gene: TRBJ1-5; v_gene: TRBV27; len: 13; abundance: many; CDR3aa: CASSLGQSKPQHF; CDR3nt: TGTGCCAGCAGTTTAGGTCAGAGCAAACCCCAGCATTTT
d_gene: NA; j_gene: TRBJ2-7; v_gene: TRBV11-2; len: 18; abundance: few; CDR3aa: CASSLDLDLAVKSYEQYF; CDR3nt: TGTGCCAGCAGCTTAGACCTCGACCTCGCAGTCAAGTCTTACGAGCAGTACTTC
d_gene: NA; j_gene: TRBJ2-1; v_gene: TRBV2; len: 17; abundance: few; CDR3aa: CASSEFGADLAYNEQFF; CDR3nt: TGTGCCAGCAGTGAATTCGGGGCGGACCTAGCCTACAATGAGCAGTTCTTC
d_gene: NA; j_gene: TRBJ1-5; v_gene: TRBV27; len: 14; abundance: many; CDR3aa: CASAPWGWNQPQHF; CDR3nt: TGTGCCAGCGCCCCGTGGGGCTGGAATCAGCCCCAGCATTTT
d_gene: NA; j_gene: TRBJ1-2; v_gene: TRBV27; len: 15; abundance: many; CDR3aa: CASSFGGGGLYGYTF; CDR3nt: TGTGCCAGCAGTTTCGGAGGGGGGGGACTCTATGGCTACACCTTC
d_gene: NA; j_gene: TRBJ2-3; v_gene: TRBV20-1; len: 14; abundance: many; CDR3aa: CSAAADVGTDTQYF; CDR3nt: TGCAGTGCCGCGGCGGATGTCGGCACAGATACGCAGTATTTT
d_gene: TRBD1; j_gene: TRBJ2-7; v_gene: TRBV20-1; len: 14; abundance: NA; CDR3aa: CSAEGDRGAYEQYF; CDR3nt: TGCAGTGCTGAAGGAGACAGGGGGGCCTACGAGCAGTACTTC
d_gene: TRBD2; j_gene: TRBJ2-7; v_gene: TRBV6-1; len: 16; abundance: NA; CDR3aa: CASSDGGLAFPYEQYF; CDR3nt: TGTGCCAGCAGTGACGGGGGACTAGCCTTTCCCTACGAGCAGTACTTC
d_gene: TRBD2; j_gene: TRBJ2-5; v_gene: TRBV10-3; len: 14; abundance: few; CDR3aa: CAISETSGGETQYF; CDR3nt: TGTGCCATCAGTGAGACTAGCGGGGGGGAGACCCAGTACTTC
d_gene: NA; j_gene: TRBJ2-1; v_gene: TRBV2; len: 15; abundance: NA; CDR3aa: CASSESQGRNNEQFF; CDR3nt: TGTGCCAGCAGTGAAAGCCAGGGTAGGAATAATGAGCAGTTCTTC
d_gene: TRBD1; j_gene: TRBJ2-7; v_gene: TRBV12-3/TRBV12-4; len: 14; abundance: many; CDR3aa: CASSLEGADYEQYF; CDR3nt: TGTGCCAGCAGTTTAGAGGGGGCGGACTACGAGCAGTACTTC